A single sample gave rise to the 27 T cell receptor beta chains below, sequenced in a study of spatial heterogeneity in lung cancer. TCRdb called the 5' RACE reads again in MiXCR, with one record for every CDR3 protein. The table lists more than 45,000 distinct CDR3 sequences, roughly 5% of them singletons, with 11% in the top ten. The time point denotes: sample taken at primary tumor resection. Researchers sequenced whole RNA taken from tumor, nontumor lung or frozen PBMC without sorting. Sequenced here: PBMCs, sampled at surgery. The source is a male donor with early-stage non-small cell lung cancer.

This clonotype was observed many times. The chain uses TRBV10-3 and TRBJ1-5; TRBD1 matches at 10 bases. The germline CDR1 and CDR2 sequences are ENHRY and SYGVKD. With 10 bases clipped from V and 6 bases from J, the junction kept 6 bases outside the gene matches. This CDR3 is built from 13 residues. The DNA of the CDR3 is TGTGCCACGCAGGGACAGGGGACTCAGCCCCAGCATTTT. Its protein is CATQGQGTQPQHF.

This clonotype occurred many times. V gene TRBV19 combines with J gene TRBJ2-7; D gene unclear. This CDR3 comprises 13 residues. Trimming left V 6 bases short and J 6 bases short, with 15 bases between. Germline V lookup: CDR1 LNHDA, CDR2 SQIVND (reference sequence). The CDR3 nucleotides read TGTGCCAGTAGACCCATGGGTGGTATCGAGCAGTACTTC. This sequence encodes CASRPMGGIEQYF.

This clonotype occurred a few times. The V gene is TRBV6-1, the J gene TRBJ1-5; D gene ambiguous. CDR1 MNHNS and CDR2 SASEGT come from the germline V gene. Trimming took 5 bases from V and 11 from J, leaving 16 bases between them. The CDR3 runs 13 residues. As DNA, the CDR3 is TGTGCCAGCAGTCTCGAACGGGGTAATACCCAGCATTTT. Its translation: CASSLERGNTQHF.

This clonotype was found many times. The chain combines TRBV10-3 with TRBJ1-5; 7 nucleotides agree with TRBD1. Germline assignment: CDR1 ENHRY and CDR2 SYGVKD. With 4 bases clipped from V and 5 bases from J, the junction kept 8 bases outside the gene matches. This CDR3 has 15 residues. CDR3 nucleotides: TGTGCCATCAGTGGGACAGGCGGTATGGATCAGCCCCAGCATTTT. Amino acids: CAISGTGGMDQPQHF.

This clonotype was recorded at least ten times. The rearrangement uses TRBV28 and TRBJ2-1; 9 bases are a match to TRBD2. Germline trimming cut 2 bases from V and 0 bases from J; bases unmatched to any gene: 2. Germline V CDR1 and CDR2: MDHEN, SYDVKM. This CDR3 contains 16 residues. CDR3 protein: CASSLTSGRSYNEQFF. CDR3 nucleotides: TGTGCCAGCAGTTTAACTAGCGGGCGCTCCTACAATGAGCAGTTCTTC.

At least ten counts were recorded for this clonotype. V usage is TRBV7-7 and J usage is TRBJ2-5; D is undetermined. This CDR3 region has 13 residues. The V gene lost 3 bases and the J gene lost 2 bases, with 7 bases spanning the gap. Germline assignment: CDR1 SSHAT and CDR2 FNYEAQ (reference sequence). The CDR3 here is CASSLGWQETQYF. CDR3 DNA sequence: TGTGCCAGCAGCTTGGGGTGGCAAGAGACCCAGTACTTC.

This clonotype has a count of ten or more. This CDR3 reads CASSPSGTTYNEQFF. For the CDR3, the DNA is TGCGCCAGCAGCCCTAGCGGGACTACCTACAATGAGCAGTTCTTC. The chain has TRBV5-1 and TRBJ2-1, with 9 bases fitting TRBD2. Germline V gives CDR1 SGHRS, CDR2 YFSETQ. CDR3 length: 15 amino acids. With 4 bases clipped from V and 2 bases from J, the junction kept 4 bases outside the gene matches.

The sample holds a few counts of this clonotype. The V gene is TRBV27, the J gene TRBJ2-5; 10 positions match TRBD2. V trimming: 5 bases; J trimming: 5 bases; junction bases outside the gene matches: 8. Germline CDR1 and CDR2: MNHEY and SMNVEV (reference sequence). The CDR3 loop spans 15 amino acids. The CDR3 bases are TGTGCCAGCAGTCCCCGGGTAGCGGGAGGTGAGACCCAGTACTTC. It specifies CASSPRVAGGETQYF.

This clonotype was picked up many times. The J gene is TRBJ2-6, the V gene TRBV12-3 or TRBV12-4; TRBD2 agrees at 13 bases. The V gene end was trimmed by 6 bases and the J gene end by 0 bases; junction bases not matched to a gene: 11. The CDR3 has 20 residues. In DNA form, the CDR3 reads TGTGCCAGCAGCCCAATGATCGGGACTAGCGGGACCTCTGGGGCCAACGTCCTGACTTTC. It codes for CASSPMIGTSGTSGANVLTF.

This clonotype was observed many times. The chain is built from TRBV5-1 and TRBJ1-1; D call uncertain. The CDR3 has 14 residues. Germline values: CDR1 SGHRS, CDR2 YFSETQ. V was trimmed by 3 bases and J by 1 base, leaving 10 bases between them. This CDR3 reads CASSWGGANTEAFF. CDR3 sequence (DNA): TGCGCCAGCAGCTGGGGAGGAGCGAACACTGAAGCTTTCTTT.

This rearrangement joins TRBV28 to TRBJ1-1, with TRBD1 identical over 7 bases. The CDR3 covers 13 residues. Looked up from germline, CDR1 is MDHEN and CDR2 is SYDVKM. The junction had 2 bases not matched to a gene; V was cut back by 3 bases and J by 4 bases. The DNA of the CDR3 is TGTGCCAGCAGTTTTAACAGGGGCACTGAAGCTTTCTTT. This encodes CASSFNRGTEAFF.

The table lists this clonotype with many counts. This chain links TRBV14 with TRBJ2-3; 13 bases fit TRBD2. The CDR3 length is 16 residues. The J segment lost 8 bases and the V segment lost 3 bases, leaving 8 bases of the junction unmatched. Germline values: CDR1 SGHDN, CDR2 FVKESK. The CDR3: CASSQFWTSGSTTQYF. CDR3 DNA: TGTGCCAGCAGCCAGTTCTGGACTAGCGGGAGCACTACGCAGTATTTT. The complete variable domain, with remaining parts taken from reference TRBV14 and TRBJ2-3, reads EAGVTQFPSHSVIEKGQTVTLRCDPISGHDNLYWYRRVMGKEIKFLLHFVKESKQDESGMPNNRFLAERTGGTYSTLKVQPAELEDSGVYFCASSQFWTSGSTTQYFGPGTRLTVL.

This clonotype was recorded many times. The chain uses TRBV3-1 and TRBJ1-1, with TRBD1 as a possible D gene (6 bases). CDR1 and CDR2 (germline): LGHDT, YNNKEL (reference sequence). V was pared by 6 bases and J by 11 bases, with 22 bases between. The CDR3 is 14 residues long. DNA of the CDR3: TGTGCCAGCAGTCCGATCGTCAAGGGACACCGGGCTTTCTTT. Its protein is CASSPIVKGHRAFF.

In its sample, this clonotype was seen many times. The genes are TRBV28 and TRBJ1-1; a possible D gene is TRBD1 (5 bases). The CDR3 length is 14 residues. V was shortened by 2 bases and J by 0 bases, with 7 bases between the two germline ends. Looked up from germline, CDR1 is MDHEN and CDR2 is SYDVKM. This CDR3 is CASSLRGMNTEAFF. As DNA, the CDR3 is TGTGCCAGCAGTTTAAGGGGAATGAACACTGAAGCTTTCTTT.

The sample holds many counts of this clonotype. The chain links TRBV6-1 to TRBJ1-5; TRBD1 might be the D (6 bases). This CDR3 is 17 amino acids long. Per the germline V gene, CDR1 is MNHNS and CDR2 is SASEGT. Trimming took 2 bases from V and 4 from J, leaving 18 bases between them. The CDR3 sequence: CASSEWQNRALNQPQHF. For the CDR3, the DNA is TGTGCCAGCAGTGAATGGCAAAACAGGGCACTTAATCAGCCCCAGCATTTT.

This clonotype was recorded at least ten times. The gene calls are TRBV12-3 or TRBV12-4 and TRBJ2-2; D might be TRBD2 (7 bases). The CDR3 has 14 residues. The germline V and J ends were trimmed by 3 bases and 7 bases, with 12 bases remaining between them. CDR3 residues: CASSLGGRHGELFF. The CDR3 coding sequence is TGTGCCAGCAGTTTGGGGGGGCGGCACGGGGAGCTGTTTTTT.

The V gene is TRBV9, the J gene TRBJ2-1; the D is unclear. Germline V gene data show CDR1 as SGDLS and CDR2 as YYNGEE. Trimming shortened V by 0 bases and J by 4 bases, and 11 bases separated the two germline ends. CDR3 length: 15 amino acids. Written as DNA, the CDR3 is TGTGCCAGCAGCGTAGGCCCGAGCCCTTACAATGAGCAGTTCTTC. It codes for CASSVGPSPYNEQFF.

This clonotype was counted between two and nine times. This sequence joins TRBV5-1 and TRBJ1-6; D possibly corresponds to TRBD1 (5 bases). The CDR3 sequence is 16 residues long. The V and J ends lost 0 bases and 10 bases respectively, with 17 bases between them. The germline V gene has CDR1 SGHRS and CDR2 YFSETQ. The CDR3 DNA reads TGCGCCAGCAGCTTGGCGCCTCCGAAGGGGCAATCACCCCTCCACTTT. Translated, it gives CASSLAPPKGQSPLHF.

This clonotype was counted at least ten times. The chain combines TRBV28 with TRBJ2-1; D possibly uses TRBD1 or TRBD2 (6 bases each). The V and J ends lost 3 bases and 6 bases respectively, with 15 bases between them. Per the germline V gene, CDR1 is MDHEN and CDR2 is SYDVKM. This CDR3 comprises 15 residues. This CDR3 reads CASSLPGRGLNEQFF. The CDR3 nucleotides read TGTGCCAGCAGTTTGCCGGGCAGGGGACTCAATGAGCAGTTCTTC.

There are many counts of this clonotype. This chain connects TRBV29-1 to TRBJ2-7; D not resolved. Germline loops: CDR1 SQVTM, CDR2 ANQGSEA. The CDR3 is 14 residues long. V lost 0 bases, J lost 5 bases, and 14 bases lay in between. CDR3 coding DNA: TGCAGCGTTGAAGAAGCTCTAGTGGGCCACGAGCAGTACTTC. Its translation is CSVEEALVGHEQYF.

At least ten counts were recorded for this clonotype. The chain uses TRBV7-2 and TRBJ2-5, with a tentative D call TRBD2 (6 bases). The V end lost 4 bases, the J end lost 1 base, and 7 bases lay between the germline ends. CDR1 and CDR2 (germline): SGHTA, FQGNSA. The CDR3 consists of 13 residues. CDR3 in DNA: TGTGCCAGCAGCTACGGGGGCCAAGAGACCCAGTACTTC. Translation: CASSYGGQETQYF. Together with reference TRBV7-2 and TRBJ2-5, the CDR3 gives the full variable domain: GAGVSQSPSNKVTEKGKDVELRCDPISGHTALYWYRQSLGQGLEFLIYFQGNSAPDKSGLPSDRFSAERTGGSVSTLTIQRTQQEDSAVYLCASSYGGQETQYFGPGTRLLVL.

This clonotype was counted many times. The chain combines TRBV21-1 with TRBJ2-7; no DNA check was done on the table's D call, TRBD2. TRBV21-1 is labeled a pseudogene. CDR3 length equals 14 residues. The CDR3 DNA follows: TGTGCCAGCAGCCCCCGGACTAGCGGGAGAGGTCAGTACTTC. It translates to CASSPRTSGRGQYF.

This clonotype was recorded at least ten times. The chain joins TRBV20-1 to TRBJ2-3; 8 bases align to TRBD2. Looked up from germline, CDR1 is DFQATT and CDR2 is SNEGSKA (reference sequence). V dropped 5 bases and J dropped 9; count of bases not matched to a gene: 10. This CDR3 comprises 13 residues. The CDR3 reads CSADGRTSKTQYF. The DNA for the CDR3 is TGCAGTGCTGACGGCAGGACTAGCAAGACGCAGTATTTT.

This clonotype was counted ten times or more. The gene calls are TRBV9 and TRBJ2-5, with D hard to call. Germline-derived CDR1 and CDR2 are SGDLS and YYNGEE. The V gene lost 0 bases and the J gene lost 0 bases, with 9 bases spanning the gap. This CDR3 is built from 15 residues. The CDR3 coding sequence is TGTGCCAGCAGCGTAGCTAGTGCATACCAAGAGACCCAGTACTTC. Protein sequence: CASSVASAYQETQYF.

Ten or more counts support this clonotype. The CDR3 sequence is CASSLAFGGYNEQFF. The DNA of the CDR3 is TGTGCCAGCAGCTTAGCCTTTGGGGGGTACAATGAGCAGTTCTTC. The V call is TRBV7-2, the J call TRBJ2-1; D may be TRBD2 (6 bases). CDR1 and CDR2 from the germline V gene are SGHTA and FQGNSA. The CDR3 sequence is 15 residues long. V was cut by 0 bases and J by 4 bases, with 10 bases left in between.

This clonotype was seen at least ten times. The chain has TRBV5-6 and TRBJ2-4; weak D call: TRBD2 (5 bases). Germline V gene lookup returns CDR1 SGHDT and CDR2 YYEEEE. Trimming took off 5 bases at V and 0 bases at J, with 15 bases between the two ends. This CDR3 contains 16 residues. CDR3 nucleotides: TGTGCCAGCAGGCGCAGAGCGGAACTAGCCAAAAACATTCAGTACTTC. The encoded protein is CASRRRAELAKNIQYF.

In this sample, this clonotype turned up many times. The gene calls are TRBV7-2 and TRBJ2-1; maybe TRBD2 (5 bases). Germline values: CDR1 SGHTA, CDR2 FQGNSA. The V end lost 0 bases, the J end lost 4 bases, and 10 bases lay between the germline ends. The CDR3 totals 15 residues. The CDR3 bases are TGTGCCAGCAGCTTAGCGGGAGAACGGTACAATGAGCAGTTCTTC. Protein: CASSLAGERYNEQFF. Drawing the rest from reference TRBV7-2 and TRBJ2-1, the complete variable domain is GAGVSQSPSNKVTEKGKDVELRCDPISGHTALYWYRQSLGQGLEFLIYFQGNSAPDKSGLPSDRFSAERTGGSVSTLTIQRTQQEDSAVYLCASSLAGERYNEQFFGPGTRLTVL.